These 29 T cell receptor beta chains originate from one sample sequenced in a study of immune evolution from preneoplasia to lung adenocarcinoma. The protocol was immunoSEQ multiplex PCR, while the TCRdb copy is restricted to in-frame clones and leaves out a portion. The sample lists fewer than 4,500 clones; nearly 90% were seen once. The specimen sequenced was FFPE minimally invasive lung adenocarcinoma tissue. These receptors were obtained from a donor of 70 years or more with lung adenocarcinoma.

CDR3 sequence (DNA): TGTGCCAGCAGAGTGGTGTGGGCGGTTTCTGAAGCTTTCTTT. Its translation is CASRVVWAVSEAFF. The gene calls are TRBV27 and TRBJ1-1; D is ambiguous. CDR1 and CDR2 (germline): MNHEY, SMNVEV (reference sequence). V was trimmed by 6 bases and J by 6 bases, leaving 17 bases between them. The CDR3 has 14 residues.

A single count supports this clone. The chain uses TRBV25-1 and TRBJ2-3, with D possibly being TRBD1 (6 bases). Germline loops: CDR1 MGHDK, CDR2 SYGVNS. The ends were cut back, 5 bases at V and 0 bases at J, with 9 bases in the middle. This CDR3 is built from 14 residues. CDR3 nucleotides: TGTGCCAGCAGTATACAGGGAAGCACAGATACGCAGTATTTT. Its protein is CASSIQGSTDTQYF. The full variable domain, with the rest looked up from reference TRBV25-1 and TRBJ2-3, is EADIYQTPRYLVIGTGKKITLECSQTMGHDKMYWYQQDPGMELHLIHYSYGVNSTEKGDLSSESTVSRIRTEHFPLTLESARPSHTSQYLCASSIQGSTDTQYFGPGTRLTVL.

V usage is TRBV14 and J usage is TRBJ2-5; 9 nucleotides match TRBD1. Germline V gene data show CDR1 as SGHDN and CDR2 as FVKESK. This CDR3 is built from 18 residues. The J segment lost 2 bases and the V segment lost 0 bases, leaving 10 bases of the junction unmatched. The CDR3, as DNA: TGTGCCAGCAGCCAAGAGAGGGACAGGGCCCCCGGGCAAGAGACCCAGTACTTC. Encoded protein: CASSQERDRAPGQETQYF.

V and J are TRBV7-2 and TRBJ1-1; unclear D gene. The CDR3 has 15 amino acids. Germline V gene lookup returns CDR1 SGHTA and CDR2 FQGNSA. Trimming shortened V by 1 base and J by 2 bases, and 11 bases separated the two germline ends. This CDR3 reads CASSLVGYLNTEAFF. The CDR3, as DNA: TGTGCCAGCAGCTTAGTGGGTTACCTTAACACTGAAGCTTTCTTT.

J is TRBJ1-3 and V is TRBV7-2; D unresolved. CDR1 is SGHTA and CDR2 is FQGNSA in the germline V gene. Between the trimmed V and J ends, which lost 4 bases and 0 bases, there was a span of 10 bases. The CDR3 has 15 amino acids. The CDR3 spells CASSSEGPSGNTIYF. The CDR3 nucleotides read TGTGCCAGCAGCTCTGAGGGTCCCTCTGGAAACACCATATATTTT.

The chain combines TRBV7-3 with TRBJ2-2; tentatively, D is TRBD2 (5 bases). V lost 4 bases to trimming and J lost 6 bases, with 15 bases between them. Germline V gene lookup returns CDR1 SGHTA and CDR2 FQGTGA. The CDR3 is 15 residues long. CDR3 DNA: TGTGCCAGCAGCTCCCCCGGGAAGGGTGCCGGGGAGCTGTTTTTT. This sequence encodes CASSSPGKGAGELFF. The full variable domain, with the rest looked up from reference TRBV7-3 and TRBJ2-2, is GAGVSQTPSNKVTEKGKYVELRCDPISGHTALYWYRQSLGQGPEFLIYFQGTGAADDSGLPNDRFFAVRPEGSVSTLKIQRTERGDSAVYLCASSSPGKGAGELFFGEGSRLTVL.

The chain uses TRBV7-9 and TRBJ2-1; TRBD2 matches at 8 bases. V shed 7 bases, J shed 10 bases, and the junction held 18 bases outside the gene matches. This CDR3 contains 16 residues. The V gene's germline CDR1 is SEHNR and CDR2 FQNEAQ (reference sequence). This chain's CDR3 is CASIPLAGMPLGEQFF. In nucleotides, the CDR3 is TGTGCCAGCATCCCATTAGCGGGAATGCCACTTGGAGAGCAGTTCTTC.

This chain uses TRBV6-5 with TRBJ2-2; 7 nucleotides agree with TRBD1. V lost 6 bases to trimming and J lost 2 bases; unmatched junction nucleotides: 6. The CDR3 consists of 15 residues. CDR1 and CDR2 (germline): MNHEY, SVGAGI. The CDR3 region has the DNA TGTGCCAGCAGATACAGGGGTGGTAACACCGGGGAGCTGTTTTTT. Its translation: CASRYRGGNTGELFF.

The rearrangement uses TRBV6-4 and TRBJ1-2; 9 bases match TRBD1. J lost 5 bases, V lost 6 bases, and 4 bases had no gene match. Germline V gives CDR1 MRHNA, CDR2 SNTAGT. The CDR3 extends over 13 amino acids. The CDR3 sequence is CASSHGQGYGYTF. The CDR3 nucleotides are TGTGCCAGCAGCCACGGACAGGGGTATGGCTACACCTTC.

The rearrangement joins TRBV7-2 to TRBJ2-7; D tentatively reads TRBD1 or TRBD2 (6 bases each). The CDR3 is 14 residues long. Germline V gives CDR1 SGHTA, CDR2 FQGNSA. Trimming left V 1 base short and J 8 bases short, with 15 bases between. CDR3 DNA sequence: TGTGCCAGCAGCTTAGTGGGGGGCCCGGTGAAGCAGTACTTC. Translating it yields CASSLVGGPVKQYF.

V gene TRBV6-5 combines with J gene TRBJ1-1; 7 nucleotides line up with TRBD1. CDR3 length equals 14 residues. Germline assignment: CDR1 MNHEY and CDR2 SVGAGI. V shed 6 bases and J 0 bases; nucleotides not matched to a gene: 4. In DNA form, the CDR3 reads TGTGCCAGCAGATTGACAGGGATGAACACTGAAGCTTTCTTT. Its protein product is CASRLTGMNTEAFF.

The V and J genes are TRBV6-1 and TRBJ2-2; TRBD1 agrees at 9 bases. From germline, CDR1 is MNHNS and CDR2 SASEGT. Trimming took 0 bases from V and 7 from J; bases not matched to a gene: 3. The CDR3 has 15 amino acids. The CDR3 DNA sequence: TGTGCCAGCAGTGAAGCGGGACAGGGCATCGGGGAGCTGTTTTTT. The encoded protein is CASSEAGQGIGELFF.

The chain links TRBV11-2 to TRBJ2-1, with D possibly called TRBD1 or TRBD2 (5 bases each). The germline V and J ends were trimmed by 7 bases and 1 base, with 14 bases remaining between them. The CDR3 totals 15 residues. CDR1 is SGHAT, CDR2 FQNNGV, per germline. CDR3 residues: CASTKGSGSYNEQFF. The CDR3 nucleotides read TGTGCCAGCACCAAGGGGAGCGGTTCCTACAATGAGCAGTTCTTC.

The chain combines TRBV7-8 with TRBJ2-1; TRBD2 agrees at 8 bases. Germline loops: CDR1 SGHVS, CDR2 FQNEAQ. The CDR3 contains 15 residues. Trimming removed 4 bases from V and 15 bases from J; junction bases left unmatched: 17. CDR3 loop: CASSSTGGPAGGAFF. DNA of the CDR3: TGTGCCAGCAGCTCCACGGGAGGGCCGGCTGGTGGGGCGTTCTTC.

The chain links TRBV7-8 to TRBJ1-2; 8 nucleotides align to TRBD1. The CDR3 length is 14 residues. In germline, CDR1 is SGHVS, CDR2 FQNEAQ. Trimming took 5 bases from V and 6 from J; bases not matched to a gene: 8. For the CDR3, the DNA is TGTGCCAGCAGCCCCCTGGACAGGGTAAATGGCTACACCTTC. It yields the protein CASSPLDRVNGYTF.

The V and J genes are TRBV18 and TRBJ2-1, with TRBD1 identical over 7 bases. This CDR3 has 17 amino acids. The V segment lost 3 bases and the J segment 6 bases; nucleotides outside the gene matches: 14. Per the germline V gene, CDR1 is KGHSH and CDR2 is LQKENI. CDR3 sequence (DNA): TGTGCCAGCTCACCGGTCGACCTTAGACAGGGATTCAATGAGCAGTTCTTC. It encodes CASSPVDLRQGFNEQFF.

The genes are TRBV13 and TRBJ2-1; tentatively, D is TRBD2 (6 bases). The CDR3 is 14 residues long. Trimming left V 5 bases short and J 6 bases short, with 14 bases between. CDR1 and CDR2 (germline): PRHDT, FYEKMQ (reference sequence). The CDR3 loop reads CASSPGTFPNEQFF. CDR3 DNA sequence: TGTGCCAGCAGCCCCGGGACTTTCCCCAATGAGCAGTTCTTC.

The rearrangement links TRBV30 to TRBJ2-7, with D unclear. The CDR3 has 13 amino acids. Trimming removed 5 bases at V and 3 bases at J, with 14 bases between. CDR1 is GTSNPN and CDR2 is SVGIG in the germline V gene (reference sequence). CDR3 protein: CAWRQRKNYEQYF. As DNA, the CDR3 is TGTGCCTGGCGTCAGAGAAAGAACTACGAGCAGTACTTC.

V and J are TRBV7-9 and TRBJ2-5; 9 positions match TRBD1. The J call is doubtful: the DNA matches TRBJ2-7 better. This CDR3 has 17 amino acids. CDR1 SEHNR and CDR2 FQNEAQ come from the germline V gene (reference sequence). The CDR3 bases are TGTGCCAGCAGCTTAGAAGGGGGGGGGACAGGGTCCTACGAGCAGTACTTC. Protein: CASSLEGGGTGSYEQYF.

Concerning this clone: At one end, the junction sequence differs from germline, possibly due to a read error. The chain carries TRBV11-2 and TRBJ2-1; TRBD1 or TRBD2 may be the D gene (5 bases each). The CDR3 is 14 residues long. Germline V gene sequence: CDR1 SGHAT, CDR2 FQNNGV. In DNA, the CDR3 is TGTGCCAGCAGCTTAGAGGTGGGGGTAGGCGAGCGGTTCTTC. Amino acid sequence: CASSLEVGVGERFF.

The J gene is TRBJ1-5, the V gene TRBV6-1, with D unclear. Per the germline V gene, CDR1 is MNHNS and CDR2 is SASEGT. Trimming shortened V by 7 bases and J by 0 bases, and 13 bases separated the two germline ends. This CDR3 is built from 15 residues. The CDR3 is CASNSDGYSNQPQHF. CDR3 coding DNA: TGTGCCAGCAACTCAGACGGCTATAGCAATCAGCCCCAGCATTTT.

This clone was detected only once. V is TRBV6-5 and J is TRBJ1-5; 8 nucleotides align to TRBD1. CDR3 length: 15 amino acids. The junction had 6 bases not matched to a gene; V was cut back by 6 bases and J by 2 bases. Germline V gives CDR1 MNHEY, CDR2 SVGAGI. The CDR3 nucleotides are TGTGCCAGCAGGAATACAGGGGGGGGCAATCAGCCCCAGCATTTT. As protein: CASRNTGGGNQPQHF.

The chain has TRBV10-3 and TRBJ1-3; D may be TRBD1 (6 bases). The CDR3 spans 13 residues. Germline V CDR1 and CDR2: ENHRY, SYGVKD. Trimming shortened V by 7 bases and J by 3 bases, and 10 bases separated the two germline ends. The CDR3 DNA reads TGTGCCATCATGGGGGCAGGTGGAAACACCATATATTTT. Amino acids: CAIMGAGGNTIYF.

This chain uses TRBV30 with TRBJ1-5, with TRBD1 as a possible D gene (5 bases). CDR1 and CDR2 (germline): GTSNPN, SVGIG (reference sequence). The CDR3 totals 15 residues. V lost 2 bases and J lost 1, with 12 bases in between. CDR3 protein: CAWSSQGLSNQPQHF. DNA for the CDR3: TGTGCCTGGAGTTCCCAGGGTTTGAGCAATCAGCCCCAGCATTTT.

V gene TRBV7-9 combines with J gene TRBJ2-5; 7 nucleotides match TRBD1. The CDR3 is 14 amino acids. The J segment lost 4 bases and the V segment lost 0 bases, leaving 2 bases of the junction unmatched. Germline V lookup: CDR1 SEHNR, CDR2 FQNEAQ (reference sequence). CDR3 in amino acids: CASSLAGQIETQYF. CDR3 coding DNA: TGTGCCAGCAGCTTAGCGGGACAGATAGAGACCCAGTACTTC.

The chain recombines TRBV6-6 with TRBJ2-4, with 10 bases aligning to TRBD1. Looked up from germline, CDR1 is MNHNY and CDR2 is SVGAGI (reference sequence). The CDR3 is 14 amino acids. Trimming cost V 8 bases and J 6 bases; bases outside gene matches: 7. The CDR3 sequence is CASLGTGAVNIQYF. The CDR3 coding sequence is TGTGCCAGCCTAGGGACAGGGGCCGTAAACATTCAGTACTTC.

CDR3 sequence: CATQQSPGDGYTF. The CDR3 DNA is TGCGCCACCCAGCAGTCCCCGGGAGATGGCTACACCTTC. J is TRBJ1-2 and V is TRBV5-1; D is undetermined. Germline lookup yields CDR1 SGHRS and CDR2 YFSETQ. The CDR3 length is 13 residues. The germline V and J ends were trimmed by 9 bases and 6 bases, with 18 bases remaining between them. Based on the CDR3 plus reference TRBV5-1 and TRBJ1-2, the full variable domain is KAGVTQTPRYLIKTRGQQVTLSCSPISGHRSVSWYQQTPGQGLQFLFEYFSETQRNKGNFPGRFSGRQFSNSRSEMNVSTLELGDSALYLCATQQSPGDGYTFGSGTRLTVV.

The CDR3 loop reads CASSHSPPGLAGVEGHQETQYF. DNA of the CDR3: TGTGCCAGCAGCCACAGCCCCCCGGGACTAGCGGGAGTAGAGGGACACCAAGAGACCCAGTACTTC. V and J are TRBV7-8 and TRBJ2-5, with 14 bases that match TRBD2. CDR1 is SGHVS, CDR2 FQNEAQ, per germline. The CDR3 runs 22 residues. Trimming took 5 bases from V and 0 from J; bases not matched to a gene: 20.

The CDR3, as DNA: TGTGCCAGCAGCTTGCGAGGGCAAGAGACCCAGTACTTC. Amino acids: CASSLRGQETQYF. The rearrangement links TRBV5-6 to TRBJ2-5; possibly TRBD2 for D (5 bases). V was shortened by 1 base and J by 2 bases, with 6 bases between the two germline ends. Germline assignment: CDR1 SGHDT and CDR2 YYEEEE. The CDR3 is made up of 13 amino acids. Complete variable domain (other parts from reference TRBV5-6 and TRBJ2-5): DAGVTQSPTHLIKTRGQQVTLRCSPKSGHDTVSWYQQALGQGPQFIFQYYEEEERQRGNFPDRFSGHQFPNYSSELNVNALLLGDSALYLCASSLRGQETQYFGPGTRLLVL.